Each of the 31 T cell receptor beta chains below was sequenced from the same sample in a study of control samples from healthy donors and cancer patients. Measured with immunoSEQ multiplex PCR; TCRdb has only the in-frame clones, and not every one. The sample holds fewer than 200,000 clones, 90% to 95% seen once. The sample comprised blood. The source of these receptors is a young man in good health.

The chain carries TRBV6-5 and TRBJ2-3; no definite D call. V was trimmed by 10 bases and J by 0 bases, leaving 17 bases between them. This CDR3 contains 15 residues. Per the germline V gene, CDR1 is MNHEY and CDR2 is SVGAGI. This chain's CDR3 is CATRGRFSSTDTQYF. The CDR3 DNA reads as TGTGCCACCCGTGGACGGTTCTCTAGCACAGATACGCAGTATTTT.

This chain uses TRBV10-3 with TRBJ2-1; 9 positions match TRBD1. The junction had 2 bases not matched to a gene; V was cut back by 4 bases and J by 7 bases. The CDR3 length is 13 residues. Germline-derived CDR1 and CDR2 are ENHRY and SYGVKD. The CDR3 is CAISGGTGNEQFF. The CDR3 DNA sequence: TGTGCCATCAGTGGGGGGACAGGGAATGAGCAGTTCTTC.

Written as DNA, the CDR3 is TGTGCCAGTAGTTATGGCACAGGGGGAATAGGTGGCTACACCTTC. Amino acid sequence: CASSYGTGGIGGYTF. The rearrangement uses TRBV19 and TRBJ1-2; the match to TRBD1 covers 8 bases. CDR3 length: 15 residues. Germline loops: CDR1 LNHDA, CDR2 SQIVND (reference sequence). V lost 5 bases and J lost 7; bases outside the gene matches: 12.

This rearrangement joins TRBV3-1 (or the pseudogene TRBV3-2) to TRBJ1-6; D unclear. V lost 1 base to trimming and J lost 7 bases, with 8 bases between them. Germline-derived CDR1 and CDR2 are LGHDT and YNNKEL (reference sequence). The CDR3 has 14 amino acids. CDR3 sequence reads: CASSQATMNSPLHF. The CDR3 nucleotides are TGTGCCAGCAGCCAAGCCACCATGAATTCACCCCTCCACTTT.

V gene TRBV27 combines with J gene TRBJ1-6, with unresolved D. V shed 3 bases and J shed 10 bases, with 16 bases lying between them. The CDR3 contains 15 residues. The germline gives CDR1 MNHEY, CDR2 SMNVEV (reference sequence). The CDR3 DNA follows: TGTGCCAGCAGTTTTGAAGGAGCTGTAGGCTCACCCCTCCACTTT. Encoded protein: CASSFEGAVGSPLHF.

On this clone: Other DNA sequences of this sample code for an identical CDR3. The CDR3 coding sequence is TGTGCCAGCAGTGGACAGGGGGGCAATCAGCCCCAGCATTTT. It translates to CASSGQGGNQPQHF. The chain has TRBV2 and TRBJ1-5, with 9 nucleotides matching TRBD1. This CDR3 contains 14 residues. The junction had 0 bases not matched to a gene; V was cut back by 4 bases and J by 2 bases. Per germline, CDR1 SNHLY and CDR2 FYNNEI.

The chain combines TRBV6-2 or TRBV6-3 with TRBJ1-1; weak D call: TRBD1 (6 bases). V lost 5 bases, J lost 1 base, and 8 bases lay in between. The V gene's germline CDR1 is MNHEY and CDR2 SVGEGT. The CDR3 extends over 13 amino acids. The CDR3, as DNA: TGTGCCAGCAGTGACAGGACGAACACTGAAGCTTTCTTT. Its protein product is CASSDRTNTEAFF.

The chain combines TRBV15 with TRBJ2-1; tentative D call: TRBD2 (7 bases). V was cut by 1 base and J by 4 bases, with 20 bases left in between. From germline, CDR1 is LNHNV and CDR2 YYDKDF (reference sequence). There are 18 residues in the CDR3. The CDR3 loop is CATSRGVGGALEYNEQFF. CDR3 nucleotide sequence: TGTGCCACCAGCAGAGGCGTGGGGGGGGCTCTGGAATACAATGAGCAGTTCTTC.

The genes are TRBV10-3 and TRBJ2-2, with 13 bases aligning to TRBD2. With V trimmed by 11 bases and J by 4 bases, 4 bases remained unmatched. From germline, CDR1 is ENHRY and CDR2 SYGVKD. The CDR3 runs 14 residues. The CDR3, as DNA: TGTGCCTCCCGGACTAGCGGGGGCACCGGGGAGCTGTTTTTT. Encoded protein: CASRTSGGTGELFF.

The chain couples TRBV27 to TRBJ2-5; D tentatively fits TRBD1 or TRBD2 (5 bases each). V lost 6 bases and J 3 bases, leaving 17 bases between the germline ends. The CDR3 runs to 15 residues. Germline V CDR1 and CDR2: MNHEY, SMNVEV (reference sequence). In DNA, the CDR3 is TGTGCCAGCAGCACTAGACGGGACGGGAAAGAGACCCAGTACTTC. Protein: CASSTRRDGKETQYF.

The chain combines TRBV19 with TRBJ1-1, with 8 bases fitting TRBD1. The CDR3 loop spans 14 amino acids. Germline V lookup: CDR1 LNHDA, CDR2 SQIVND (reference sequence). J was trimmed by 9 bases and V by 5 bases; bases with no gene match: 11. This CDR3 is CASSPPRQGLKAFF. For the CDR3, the DNA is TGTGCCAGTAGTCCGCCCAGACAGGGGTTGAAAGCTTTCTTT.

CDR3 nucleotide sequence: TGTGCCAGCAGTACCAACACTGAAGCTTTCTTT. Amino acids: CASSTNTEAFF. This rearrangement joins TRBV25-1 to TRBJ1-1; D call uncertain. The CDR3 length is 11 residues. V lost 5 bases, J lost 2 bases, and 3 bases lay in between. Germline V gene sequence: CDR1 MGHDK, CDR2 SYGVNS.

This clone was detected once. This chain joins TRBV5-4 and TRBJ2-7; the D gene is possibly TRBD2 (6 bases). V dropped 5 bases and J dropped 3 bases, with 9 bases sitting between them. This CDR3 spans 12 amino acids. CDR1 and CDR2 from the germline V gene are SGHNT and YYREEE (reference sequence). Written as DNA, the CDR3 is TGTGCCAGCAGTCAGGACTACTACGAGCAGTACTTC. Protein: CASSQDYYEQYF.

J is TRBJ1-1 and V is TRBV27, with D possibly TRBD1 on 5 matching bases. Looked up from germline, CDR1 is MNHEY and CDR2 is SMNVEV (reference sequence). This CDR3 spans 14 amino acids. Trimming shortened V by 5 bases and J by 7 bases, and 17 bases separated the two germline ends. The CDR3 DNA sequence: TGTGCCAGCAGTCCCTGGGAGGGGTCGAGTGAAGCTTTCTTT. Protein product: CASSPWEGSSEAFF.

This clone was seen just once. The chain links TRBV3-1 (or the pseudogene TRBV3-2) to TRBJ2-3; no firm D call. The germline CDR1 and CDR2 sequences are LGHDT and YNNKEL (reference sequence). Trimming removed 1 base from V and 2 bases from J, with 10 bases in between. CDR3 length equals 15 residues. CDR3 region: CASSQGASLTDTQYF. The CDR3 nucleotides are TGTGCCAGCAGCCAAGGGGCCAGCCTCACAGATACGCAGTATTTT.

The rearrangement links TRBV7-8 to TRBJ1-1; 8 bases fit TRBD1. With V trimmed by 3 bases and J by 1 base, 4 bases remained unmatched. This CDR3 comprises 15 residues. From germline, CDR1 is SGHVS and CDR2 FQNEAQ. CDR3 sequence (DNA): TGTGCCAGCAGCTTTACGACAGGGGCGAACACTGAAGCTTTCTTT. This translates into CASSFTTGANTEAFF.

The chain combines TRBV7-2 with TRBJ1-2; 7 nucleotides match TRBD1. The CDR3 is 14 residues long. CDR1 is SGHTA and CDR2 is FQGNSA in the germline V gene. The V gene end was trimmed by 5 bases and the J gene end by 6 bases; junction bases not matched to a gene: 9. Here the CDR3 DNA reads TGTGCCAGCAGCGCAAAGGGGGCTATTGATGGCTACACCTTC. It encodes CASSAKGAIDGYTF.

The chain is built from TRBV15 and TRBJ2-7, with D perhaps matching TRBD1 (5 bases). Germline values: CDR1 LNHNV, CDR2 YYDKDF (reference sequence). With 5 bases removed from V and 2 bases from J, the gap between germline ends came to 13 bases. The CDR3 consists of 14 residues. The CDR3 region is CATSPIRGTYEQYF. DNA of the CDR3: TGTGCCACCAGCCCCATTAGGGGTACCTACGAGCAGTACTTC.

This sequence joins TRBV28 and TRBJ1-5, with 7 positions matching TRBD1. V lost 3 bases and J lost 0; bases outside the gene matches: 5. The germline gives CDR1 MDHEN, CDR2 SYDVKM. This CDR3 has 16 amino acids. The CDR3 loop reads CASSFPTGHSNQPQHF. As DNA, the CDR3 is TGTGCCAGCAGTTTCCCGACAGGGCATAGCAATCAGCCCCAGCATTTT. Using reference TRBV28 and TRBJ1-5 for the parts outside the CDR3, the full variable domain is DVKVTQSSRYLVKRTGEKVFLECVQDMDHENMFWYRQDPGLGLRLIYFSYDVKMKEKGDIPEGYSVSREKKERFSLILESASTNQTSMYLCASSFPTGHSNQPQHFGDGTRLSIL.

The chain employs TRBV6-5 and TRBJ2-2; D may be TRBD2 (6 bases). Germline V gives CDR1 MNHEY, CDR2 SVGAGI. V lost 4 bases to trimming and J lost 7 bases, with 13 bases between them. CDR3 length equals 14 residues. CDR3 nucleotides: TGTGCCAGCAGTTCGGGACTTGGAGGCGGGGAGCTGTTTTTT. Translated, it gives CASSSGLGGGELFF.

The chain carries TRBV18 and TRBJ1-1; D not resolved. Trimming removed 3 bases from V and 1 base from J, with 6 bases in between. From germline, CDR1 is KGHSH and CDR2 LQKENI. The CDR3 contains 13 residues. This CDR3 is CASSPAANTEAFF. The CDR3 DNA follows: TGTGCCAGCTCACCCGCCGCGAACACTGAAGCTTTCTTT.

The rearrangement joins TRBV3-1 (or the pseudogene TRBV3-2) to TRBJ2-7; 11 bases map to TRBD1. The CDR3 is 14 amino acids. Germline V gives CDR1 LGHDT, CDR2 YNNKEL (reference sequence). J gave up 5 bases and V 5 bases, and 5 bases lay outside the gene matches. The CDR3 nucleotides are TGTGCCAGCAGCGGAGGACAGGGGGCTCACGAGCAGTACTTC. This encodes CASSGGQGAHEQYF.

V usage is TRBV27 and J usage is TRBJ2-7; no reliable D call. V was clipped by 6 bases and J by 2 bases, with 14 bases between them. This CDR3 has 14 residues. CDR1 is MNHEY, CDR2 SMNVEV, per germline (reference sequence). The CDR3 bases are TGTGCCAGCAGCCTCGCTCCCGGAACCTACGAGCAGTACTTC. It yields the protein CASSLAPGTYEQYF.

The CDR3 reads CASSPREYEQYF. CDR3 DNA: TGTGCCAGCAGCCCCCGAGAATACGAGCAGTACTTC. The chain has TRBV14 and TRBJ2-7; D is unclear. This CDR3 region has 12 residues. Trimming shortened V by 4 bases and J by 4 bases, and 8 bases separated the two germline ends. CDR1 is SGHDN, CDR2 FVKESK, per germline.

This chain joins TRBV12-3 or TRBV12-4 and TRBJ1-2; TRBD1 agrees at 8 bases. CDR3 length equals 13 residues. The J segment lost 4 bases and the V segment lost 5 bases, leaving 3 bases of the junction unmatched. The CDR3 spells CASSRDRTYGYTF. The CDR3 nucleotides are TGTGCCAGCAGTCGGGACAGGACCTATGGCTACACCTTC.

This rearrangement joins TRBV2 to TRBJ2-6, with D unclear. CDR1 SNHLY and CDR2 FYNNEI come from the germline V gene. The CDR3 is 14 residues long. V was pared by 1 base and J by 2 bases, with 3 bases between. CDR3 nucleotides: TGTGCCAGCAGTGAAGTCGCTGGGGCCAACGTCCTGACTTTC. Its translation is CASSEVAGANVLTF.

V gene TRBV19 combines with J gene TRBJ1-5; the D gene is possibly TRBD1 (6 bases). Germline V gene data show CDR1 as LNHDA and CDR2 as SQIVND (reference sequence). V lost 5 bases, J lost 11 bases, and 16 bases lay in between. This CDR3 spans 13 amino acids. CDR3 in amino acids: CASSPGQGASQHF. The CDR3, as DNA: TGTGCCAGTAGTCCGGGACAAGGTGCTTCCCAGCATTTT. The full variable domain, in which reference TRBV19 and TRBJ1-5 provide the parts outside the CDR3, is DGGITQSPKYLFRKEGQNVTLSCEQNLNHDAMYWYRQDPGQGLRLIYYSQIVNDFQKGDIAEGYSVSREKKESFPLTVTSAQKNPTAFYLCASSPGQGASQHFGDGTRLSIL.

CDR3 bases: TGTGCCAGCAGTCCTGGACAGGCTTTTAGCAATCAGCCCCAGCATTTT. Amino acids: CASSPGQAFSNQPQHF. This chain joins TRBV6-6 and TRBJ1-5, with 7 nucleotides matching TRBD1. The germline CDR1 and CDR2 sequences are MNHNY and SVGAGI (reference sequence). This CDR3 spans 16 amino acids. The junction had 7 bases not matched to a gene; V was cut back by 5 bases and J by 0 bases.

The rearrangement links TRBV15 to TRBJ2-1; TRBD2 aligns across 10 bases. CDR3 length: 17 residues. Looked up from germline, CDR1 is LNHNV and CDR2 is YYDKDF (reference sequence). Germline trimming cut 7 bases from V and 7 bases from J; bases unmatched to any gene: 16. CDR3 nucleotides: TGTGCCACCAATCCGGACGGGCTAGCGGGAGAAAATAATGAGCAGTTCTTC. This sequence encodes CATNPDGLAGENNEQFF.

The chain employs TRBV7-9 and TRBJ1-5; the D gene is possibly TRBD1 (6 bases). This CDR3 contains 15 residues. The V gene lost 5 bases and the J gene lost 1 base, with 12 bases spanning the gap. Germline CDR1 is SEHNR and CDR2 is FQNEAQ (reference sequence). CDR3 in amino acids: CASSAEGDSNQPQHF. In nucleotides, the CDR3 is TGTGCCAGCAGCGCCGAGGGGGACAGCAATCAGCCCCAGCATTTT.

The genes are TRBV1 and TRBJ2-3; the D call of TRBD2 is as the table states it, not checked on the DNA. TRBV1 is a pseudogene. The CDR3 runs to 17 residues. CDR3 in amino acids: CTSSQDDWSPITDTQYF. CDR3 DNA sequence: TGCACCAGCAGCCAAGATGACTGGTCCCCGATTACAGATACGCAGTATTTT.